These 30 T cell receptor beta chains were all obtained from the same sample, sequenced in a study of blood T cell repertoires in COVID-19. The method was immunoSEQ multiplex PCR; TCRdb's version includes in-frame clones alone and lacks a portion of them. The table shows around 240,000 clones, with roughly nine tenths occurring only once. The sample was PBMCs or T cells enriched from blood (not recorded which). These receptors all stem from a human donor in a cohort exposed to, infected with or recovered from COVID-19 (not recorded which). The donor label of this sample is uncertain.

This sequence joins TRBV5-1 and TRBJ1-4, with D maybe TRBD1 (5 bases). In germline, CDR1 is SGHRS, CDR2 YFSETQ. Trimming took 0 bases from V and 13 from J, leaving 13 bases between them. The CDR3 spans 13 residues. Written as DNA, the CDR3 is TGCGCCAGCAGCTTGGATGCCAGGGTCACACTGTTTTTT. This translates into CASSLDARVTLFF.

The chain uses TRBV28 and TRBJ2-7; possible D gene TRBD2, 6 bases. This CDR3 comprises 13 residues. The V end was cut by 7 bases, the J end by 0 bases, with 10 bases between. The V gene's germline CDR1 is MDHEN and CDR2 SYDVKM. The CDR3 nucleotides are TGTGCCAGCACCCCGGGGGTCTCCTACGAGCAGTACTTC. This translates into CASTPGVSYEQYF.

The V call is TRBV6-1, the J call TRBJ1-2; 9 bases map to TRBD1. In germline, CDR1 is MNHNS, CDR2 SASEGT. J gave up 2 bases and V 3 bases, and 10 bases lay outside the gene matches. The CDR3 covers 17 residues. The CDR3 sequence is CASSDPGRQGGNYGYTF. The CDR3 DNA is TGTGCCAGCAGTGATCCCGGGCGACAGGGGGGAAACTATGGCTACACCTTC.

The V and J genes are TRBV7-8 and TRBJ1-2; D is possibly TRBD1 (6 bases). Looked up from germline, CDR1 is SGHVS and CDR2 is FQNEAQ. V was shortened by 6 bases and J by 2 bases, with 10 bases between the two germline ends. CDR3 size: 13 residues. The CDR3 spells CASRPQGNYGYTF. The CDR3 nucleotides read TGTGCCAGCAGGCCTCAGGGGAACTATGGCTACACCTTC.

This chain links TRBV5-1 with TRBJ2-1; 10 bases fit TRBD1. Per the germline V gene, CDR1 is SGHRS and CDR2 is YFSETQ. Trimming cost V 4 bases and J 2 bases; bases outside gene matches: 6. The CDR3 is 16 amino acids. In DNA, the CDR3 is TGCGCCAGCAGCCCCGCCGGGACAGGGGCCTACAATGAGCAGTTCTTC. This gives the protein CASSPAGTGAYNEQFF.

The V gene is TRBV14, the J gene TRBJ1-2; D might be TRBD1 (6 bases). Between the trimmed V and J ends, which lost 3 bases and 4 bases, there was a span of 12 bases. CDR1 SGHDN and CDR2 FVKESK come from the germline V gene. This CDR3 has 14 amino acids. The CDR3 reads CASSQADRSYGYTF. CDR3 in DNA: TGTGCCAGCAGCCAGGCCGACAGGTCCTATGGCTACACCTTC.

The rearrangement links TRBV6-5 to TRBJ2-1; a possible D gene is TRBD1 (5 bases). This CDR3 is 16 amino acids long. Trimming cost V 0 bases and J 8 bases, with 17 bases left between them. The germline CDR1 and CDR2 sequences are MNHEY and SVGAGI. The CDR3 loop reads CASSYSTVKVTDEQFF. The CDR3 nucleotides read TGTGCCAGCAGTTACTCGACAGTTAAGGTCACAGATGAGCAGTTCTTC.

The rearrangement links TRBV18 to TRBJ2-3, with D uncertain. The CDR3 spans 15 residues. V lost 6 bases and J 2 bases, leaving 15 bases between the germline ends. Germline CDR1 reads KGHSH; CDR2 reads LQKENI. The DNA of the CDR3 is TGTGCCAGCTCTTTTACAGAAGGTAACACAGATACGCAGTATTTT. Residues: CASSFTEGNTDTQYF.

The chain recombines TRBV29-1 with TRBJ1-1, with D perhaps TRBD1 (6 bases). The CDR3 sequence is 14 residues long. The V gene lost 7 bases and the J gene lost 4 bases, with 19 bases spanning the gap. Looked up from germline, CDR1 is SQVTM and CDR2 is ANQGSEA. The CDR3 here is CSADLGGASTEAFF. In nucleotides, the CDR3 is TGCAGCGCCGACCTGGGGGGGGCCAGCACTGAAGCTTTCTTT.

The chain uses TRBV6-1 and TRBJ1-2; D uncertain. This CDR3 has 13 amino acids. In germline, CDR1 is MNHNS, CDR2 SASEGT. V dropped 0 bases and J dropped 9 bases, with 11 bases sitting between them. CDR3 in DNA: TGTGCCAGCAGTGAAGCGTCATCGGGGAGCTACACCTTC. Amino acids: CASSEASSGSYTF.

The CDR3 nucleotides read TGTGCCAGCAGCCCCAGCGGGGAATGGGATGAGCAGTTCTTC. The encoded protein is CASSPSGEWDEQFF. This chain connects TRBV14 to TRBJ2-1; TRBD2 agrees at 7 bases. V gave up 4 bases and J gave up 8 bases; unmatched junction bases: 8. Germline values: CDR1 SGHDN, CDR2 FVKESK. The CDR3 has 14 residues.

CDR3 residues: CASSSRTPNNEQFF. CDR3 DNA sequence: TGTGCCAGCAGCTCACGGACTCCAAACAATGAGCAGTTCTTC. V usage is TRBV11-2 and J usage is TRBJ2-1; tentatively, D is TRBD2 (5 bases). Trimming stripped 4 bases from V and 5 bases from J, with 12 bases between. Germline loops: CDR1 SGHAT, CDR2 FQNNGV. This CDR3 is 14 amino acids long. The whole variable domain, remainder taken from reference TRBV11-2 and TRBJ2-1, is EAGVAQSPRYKIIEKRQSVAFWCNPISGHATLYWYQQILGQGPKLLIQFQNNGVVDDSQLPKDRFSAERLKGVDSTLKIQPAKLEDSAVYLCASSSRTPNNEQFFGPGTRLTVL.

The chain links TRBV12-3 or TRBV12-4 to TRBJ1-5, with D uncertain. The CDR3 spans 13 residues. With 1 base removed from V and 4 bases from J, the gap between germline ends came to 5 bases. The CDR3 here is CASSLGPNQPQHF. The DNA of the CDR3 is TGTGCCAGCAGTTTAGGGCCTAATCAGCCCCAGCATTTT.

This clone is a singleton in its sample. The V gene is TRBV5-1, the J gene TRBJ2-5; 9 nucleotides line up with TRBD1. Germline CDR1 and CDR2: SGHRS and YFSETQ. The CDR3 length is 14 residues. Germline trimming cut 4 bases from V and 3 bases from J; bases unmatched to any gene: 4. CDR3 sequence reads: CASSPWTGEETQYF. Written as DNA, the CDR3 is TGCGCCAGCAGCCCCTGGACAGGGGAAGAGACCCAGTACTTC.

The V and J genes are TRBV18 and TRBJ2-1; possibly TRBD1 for D (6 bases). Germline loops: CDR1 KGHSH, CDR2 LQKENI. The CDR3 extends over 16 amino acids. Deletions cut 5 bases from V and 2 bases from J, with 16 bases between. CDR3 sequence reads: CASSGQGKVAYNEQFF. The CDR3 region has the DNA TGTGCCAGCTCAGGTCAGGGGAAGGTGGCCTACAATGAGCAGTTCTTC.

V is TRBV5-4 and J is TRBJ2-2; TRBD2 matches 7 bases. The CDR3 runs to 17 residues. V was clipped by 0 bases and J by 4 bases; unmatched bases: 9. CDR1 is SGHNT, CDR2 YYREEE, per germline (reference sequence). The CDR3 spells CASSLAWLGGGTGELFF. The DNA of the CDR3 is TGTGCCAGCAGCTTGGCGTGGCTCGGCGGGGGCACCGGGGAGCTGTTTTTT. Based on the CDR3 plus reference TRBV5-4 and TRBJ2-2, the full variable domain is ETGVTQSPTHLIKTRGQQVTLRCSSQSGHNTVSWYQQALGQGPQFIFQYYREEENGRGNFPPRFSGLQFPNYSSELNVNALELDDSALYLCASSLAWLGGGTGELFFGEGSRLTVL.

The gene calls are TRBV7-9 and TRBJ2-1; 8 bases are a match to TRBD1. The CDR3 consists of 15 residues. The V and J ends lost 5 bases and 4 bases, in that order; junction bases with no gene match: 7. Germline-derived CDR1 and CDR2 are SEHNR and FQNEAQ (reference sequence). CDR3 sequence (DNA): TGTGCCAGCAGCCAAGGGCAGGGGGCTTACAATGAGCAGTTCTTC. Translated: CASSQGQGAYNEQFF. Filled out from reference TRBV7-9 and TRBJ2-1, the complete variable domain reads DTGVSQNPRHKITKRGQNVTFRCDPISEHNRLYWYRQTLGQGPEFLTYFQNEAQLEKSRLLSDRFSAERPKGSFSTLEIQRTEQGDSAMYLCASSQGQGAYNEQFFGPGTRLTVL.

The gene calls are TRBV6-5 and TRBJ2-7; 8 positions match TRBD1. Per the germline V gene, CDR1 is MNHEY and CDR2 is SVGAGI. With V trimmed by 6 bases and J by 0 bases, 7 bases remained unmatched. The CDR3 sequence is 15 residues long. The CDR3 coding sequence is TGTGCCAGCAGGACAGGGGCCTTTAGCTCCTACGAGCAGTACTTC. Amino acids: CASRTGAFSSYEQYF.

The chain recombines TRBV6-1 with TRBJ2-1; 9 bases are shared with TRBD1. The CDR3 extends over 16 amino acids. The trim removed 0 bases at V and 6 bases at J, leaving 6 bases unmatched. Germline CDR1 is MNHNS and CDR2 is SASEGT. This chain's CDR3 is CASSEAGGQGLNEQFF. CDR3 DNA sequence: TGTGCCAGCAGTGAAGCCGGGGGACAGGGTCTCAATGAGCAGTTCTTC.

The rearrangement uses TRBV10-3 and TRBJ1-2; TRBD1 matches 9 bases. Germline loops: CDR1 ENHRY, CDR2 SYGVKD. Trimming removed 6 bases from V and 6 bases from J; junction bases left unmatched: 5. The CDR3 is 13 amino acids. The chain's CDR3 is CAIRTGGENGYTF. As DNA, the CDR3 is TGTGCCATCAGAACAGGGGGCGAGAATGGCTACACCTTC.

A note on this clone: The final CDR3 position lacks the conserved phenylalanine or tryptophan, pointing to a likely read error. It is unclear where the CDR3 begins or ends on the DNA, so no DNA is shown, and the CDR3 is as TCRdb lists it. The rearrangement joins TRBV2 to TRBJ1-4; no check of the table's D call, TRBD1, against the DNA was made. CDR1 and CDR2 from the germline V gene are SNHLY and FYNNEI. The CDR3 length is 11 residues, termini included. CDR3 region: CASRGSTGLEV.

The rearrangement joins TRBV12-3 or TRBV12-4 to TRBJ1-5; D perhaps matches TRBD1 (6 bases). CDR3 size: 13 residues. Trimming took off 10 bases at V and 3 bases at J, with 13 bases between the two ends. The CDR3 is CATTDSSNQPQHF. CDR3 nucleotides: TGTGCCACTACGGACAGCTCCAATCAGCCCCAGCATTTT.

This clone was seen a single time. The chain couples TRBV11-3 to TRBJ2-3; D is uncertain. The CDR3 is made up of 12 amino acids. Looked up from germline, CDR1 is SGHNT and CDR2 is YENEEA. Trimming removed 5 bases at V and 6 bases at J, with 9 bases between. In nucleotides, the CDR3 is TGTGCCAGCAGCCCAGGCTCGGATACGCAGTATTTT. Translating it yields CASSPGSDTQYF.

The chain employs TRBV2 and TRBJ1-3; weak D call: TRBD1 (6 bases). The CDR3 runs to 14 residues. Germline CDR1 and CDR2: SNHLY and FYNNEI. The V and J ends lost 7 bases and 0 bases respectively, with 10 bases between them. The chain's CDR3 is CASKRGGSGNTIYF. The CDR3 DNA follows: TGTGCCAGCAAAAGGGGGGGCTCTGGAAACACCATATATTTT. Full variable domain (missing parts from reference TRBV2 and TRBJ1-3): EPEVTQTPSHQVTQMGQEVILRCVPISNHLYFYWYRQILGQKVEFLVSFYNNEISEKSEIFDDQFSVERPDGSNFTLKIRSTKLEDSAMYFCASKRGGSGNTIYFGEGSWLTVV.

This chain links TRBV6-1 with TRBJ2-3; 10 bases line up with TRBD2. V lost 0 bases to trimming and J lost 3 bases; unmatched junction nucleotides: 9. Germline V lookup: CDR1 MNHNS, CDR2 SASEGT. This CDR3 has 18 amino acids. The CDR3 loop is CASSEAQAGGPRTDTQYF. The CDR3 DNA is TGTGCCAGCAGTGAAGCGCAAGCGGGGGGGCCCCGGACAGATACGCAGTATTTT.

The gene calls are TRBV12-3 or TRBV12-4 and TRBJ1-5, with D maybe TRBD1 (6 bases). The CDR3 is 13 amino acids. The germline V and J ends were trimmed by 3 bases and 9 bases, with 12 bases remaining between them. The chain's CDR3 is CASSLGGQGPQHF. CDR3 in DNA: TGTGCCAGCAGTTTGGGGGGGCAGGGGCCCCAGCATTTT.

The chain combines TRBV14 with TRBJ2-3; 8 bases map to TRBD2. Germline V gives CDR1 SGHDN, CDR2 FVKESK. The CDR3 consists of 15 residues. Losses at the gene ends were 1 base for V and 2 bases for J; bases not matched to a gene: 2. CDR3 in DNA: TGTGCCAGCAGCCAAGCGGGGGGGCCCACAGATACGCAGTATTTT. Its translation is CASSQAGGPTDTQYF.

This rearrangement joins TRBV7-9 to TRBJ1-6, with unresolved D. V gave up 11 bases and J gave up 7 bases, with 18 bases separating them. The CDR3 extends over 14 amino acids. Germline-derived CDR1 and CDR2 are SEHNR and FQNEAQ (reference sequence). The CDR3 region is CAVRPDSSNSPLHF. The CDR3 bases are TGTGCCGTACGCCCGGACTCTTCAAATTCACCCCTCCACTTT.

The chain uses TRBV10-3 and TRBJ1-5, with 10 bases aligning to TRBD1. The ends lost 10 bases at V and 5 bases at J; junction bases unmatched: 8. Germline V gene lookup returns CDR1 ENHRY and CDR2 SYGVKD. The CDR3 covers 14 residues. For the CDR3, the DNA is TGTGCCACCCACACCGGGACAGGGGATCAGCCCCAGCATTTT. This codes for CATHTGTGDQPQHF.

The CDR3 is CASSARGPWERVGMNTEAFF. CDR3 nucleotides: TGTGCCAGCAGTGCGCGGGGGCCATGGGAAAGGGTTGGAATGAACACTGAAGCTTTCTTT. The V and J genes are TRBV6-1 and TRBJ1-1; D possibly corresponds to TRBD1 (6 bases). V was trimmed by 4 bases and J by 0 bases, leaving 27 bases between them. The CDR3 totals 20 residues. CDR1 and CDR2 from the germline V gene are MNHNS and SASEGT.